This T cell receptor beta chain was identified during a study of blood T cells in healthy people across ages (dated by TCRdb to the mid-2010s). Background on the whole study: In model experiments, roughly one uniquely barcoded TCR beta cDNA molecule per two T cells was captured by template switching. The donors were divided into four age groups: young (average about 16 years), middle-aged (approximately 41), aged (about 60) and long-lived (approximately 74). To avoid experimental bias, donors of different ages were distributed randomly across sequencing lanes. The study analyzed two additional independent replicas of 1 million unique cDNA reads from the same blood draw for two donors, one aged 18 to 29 and one aged 80 or older. To track age-related changes in TCR beta repertoire diversity, the study relied on deep sequencing normalized with unique cDNA molecular identifiers.

This clonotype came up a few times. Its antigen remains undetermined. No clone much larger than this one lies a single base away; base qualities are absent. Libraries were made using 5' RACE. Sequenced on an Illumina HiSeq 2500. The second PCR ran for roughly 6 to 11 cycles and used a J-beta primer mix along with a sample-barcoded 5' primer. A unique molecular identifier was introduced onto each TCR beta cDNA molecule by a template-switch 5' adaptor carrying 12 random nucleotides. Each sample yielded at least 2.5 million CDR3-containing paired-end reads. All of the RNA was converted into first-strand cDNA using the Mint cDNA synthesis kit, with a TRBC-specific oligonucleotide serving as the primer. After uracil-DNA glycosylase treatment, a first 18-cycle PCR used universal primers M1SS and BC2_uni_R on all cDNA. The authors' pipeline ran thus. For normalization, 1 million high-quality reads, each with a distinct molecular identifier, were randomly selected from each sample. Instead of being binned into consensus sequences, reads with shared molecular identifiers were discarded. CDR3 identification, clonotype clustering and error correction used MiTCR with a Q25 quality threshold and the strictest error-elimination algorithm. A nonparametric unseen species model using Euler transformation provided a lower-bound estimate of total TCR beta diversity. TCRdb handled the public reads itself, with Q25 trimming in fastp and clone calling in MiXCR, and kept productive beta chains. CDR3 protein duplicates are merged, each entry listing the most common genes and DNA. TCRdb's processing, not the study's, gives the V and J calls here. This sample is represented by 850,000 or so distinct CDR3 sequences; 29% of them were singletons. 17% of the sample comes from the top ten.

What the authors observed across the whole study: There was a strong correlation between observed TCR beta diversity and the percentage of naive T cells measured by flow cytometry. Conclusive comparison of naive and antigen-experienced compartments was prevented by the profiling of bulk unsorted PBMCs. The long-lived group showed more naive CD4+ T cells, fewer expanded clones and increased TCR diversity than the aged group, suggesting age selection. Total diversity estimates from one million sequenced T cells were considered lower bounds and underestimates. Observed TCR beta diversity per million T cells fell roughly linearly with age, and a significant reduction was already apparent by age around 40. Because donor CMV infection status was unknown, age-related changes in expanded clonotypes were potentially confounded.

The CDR3 measures 12 amino acids from cysteine to phenylalanine. Only CDR3 DNA is held: 36 bases, read in frame from base 1. V and J are truncated by 0 bases and 11 bases respectively, leaving an intervening sequence of 10 bases. From a lookup of the germline V gene, CDR1 and CDR2 are MGHDK and SYGVNS. The approximately 41 donors, aged about 6 to 100 years, were systemically healthy Caucasian individuals from Russia. Each donor gave 9.5 to 10 milliliters of peripheral blood, drawn into EDTA-treated Vacutainer tubes. Ficoll-Paque density-gradient centrifugation was used to isolate PBMCs, with at least 7 million obtained per sample. Total RNA was extracted from PBMCs with Trizol reagent, with at least 5.5 micrograms obtained per sample. For every donor, an aliquot of PBMCs went through flow cytometry to measure the percentages of naive CD45RAhigh/CD27high T cells.

The source material was blood. The chain uses TRBV25-1 and TRBJ1-1; no D segment can be confidently identified. The clonotype was recovered from a woman aged 80 or older in good health. The CDR3 sequence is CASSEYKGGAFF. The DNA sequence is TGTGCCAGCAGTGAATATAAAGGAGGGGCTTTCTTT.